This T cell receptor beta chain came from a study of blood T cells in healthy people across ages. Whole-study findings and limits: Both higher diversity and more naive CD4+ cells marked long-lived donors when set against aged donors.

Germline V gene data show CDR1 as SGHTA and CDR2 as FQGTGA. The CDR3 loop spans 16 amino acids. Trimming shortened V by 0 bases and J by 2 bases, and 11 bases separated the two germline ends. This clonotype was counted only a few times. Its antigen remains unknown. For the second PCR, which ran for 7 to 11 cycles, a sample-barcoded 5' primer and a J-beta primer mix were used. A template-switch adaptor with 12 random nucleotides tagged each cDNA molecule. MiXCR was run by TCRdb on the 5' RACE reads, yielding one entry per CDR3 protein. The table records roughly 1 million distinct CDR3 sequences, less than 25% of them present only once. These data also featured in a second study, about T cells of mothers and their children. That paper states: Healthy Caucasian mothers, a few in number, and their six children were the donors. The second PCR's M1S primer added sample barcodes and 2-4 random nucleotides.

The clonotype was recovered from a girl aged 2-10 years in good health. The rearrangement joins TRBV7-3 to TRBJ1-3; tentative D call: TRBD1 (5 bases). Sequencing used blood. In DNA form, the CDR3 reads TGTGCCAGCAGCTTAACAGGCAGGGAGGCTGGAAACACCATATATTTT. This encodes CASSLTGREAGNTIYF. Combining the CDR3 with reference TRBV7-3 and TRBJ1-3 gives the whole variable domain GAGVSQTPSNKVTEKGKYVELRCDPISGHTALYWYRQSLGQGPEFLIYFQGTGAADDSGLPNDRFFAVRPEGSVSTLKIQRTERGDSAVYLCASSLTGREAGNTIYFGEGSWLTVV.